The next 2 T cell receptor beta chains were all read from a single sample in a study of blood T cell repertoires in COVID-19. Clones were sequenced by immunoSEQ multiplex PCR, and TCRdb holds only the in-frame ones, with some missing. The sample carries 90,000 to 140,000 clones, roughly 76% recorded once. Sequencing was carried out using peripheral blood. These receptors originate from a woman in her seventies with acute or convalescent COVID-19.

The genes are TRBV2 and TRBJ1-2; possibly TRBD1 for D (5 bases). V was clipped by 4 bases and J by 4 bases, with 10 bases between them. The CDR3 totals 13 residues. Per germline, CDR1 SNHLY and CDR2 FYNNEI. CDR3 coding DNA: TGTGCCAGCAGTGTGCAGGGTTCCTATGGCTACACCTTC. Amino acid sequence: CASSVQGSYGYTF.

The chain carries TRBV19 and TRBJ1-4; possible D gene TRBD1, 5 bases. Trimming removed 11 bases from V and 5 bases from J, with 18 bases in between. CDR1 LNHDA and CDR2 SQIVND come from the germline V gene (reference sequence). The CDR3 has 14 residues. In DNA, the CDR3 is TGTGCCTCCCGAGGGGACTCGTGGAATGAAAAACTGTTTTTT. It codes for CASRGDSWNEKLFF. The complete variable domain, with remaining parts taken from reference TRBV19 and TRBJ1-4, reads DGGITQSPKYLFRKEGQNVTLSCEQNLNHDAMYWYRQDPGQGLRLIYYSQIVNDFQKGDIAEGYSVSREKKESFPLTVTSAQKNPTAFYLCASRGDSWNEKLFFGSGTQLSVL.